This T cell receptor (beta chain) was found in a study of a mutant IDH1 vaccine in newly diagnosed glioma. Time point reported: baseline, week 1 (first vaccination visit). Documented treatment: pre-vaccination baseline after standard-of-care therapy. The V gene end was trimmed by 4 bases and the J gene end by 6 bases; junction bases not matched to a gene: 5. This CDR3 has 13 residues. Sequencing used immunoSEQ multiplex PCR; TCRdb keeps in-frame clones, though not all of them. The data show fewer than 100,000 clones, approximately 90% seen once. Source: PBMCs, taken from a glioma patient treated with radiotherapy, temozolomide or both. The TCR sequence derives from a woman in her forties or fifties with glioma. The genes are TRBV5-3 and TRBJ1-2; 8 bases map to TRBD1. TRBV5-3 is sorted into the ORF group, with uncertain function. This CDR3 is CARSTDRVDGYTF. CDR3 coding DNA: TGTGCCAGAAGCACGGACAGGGTCGATGGCTACACCTTC.